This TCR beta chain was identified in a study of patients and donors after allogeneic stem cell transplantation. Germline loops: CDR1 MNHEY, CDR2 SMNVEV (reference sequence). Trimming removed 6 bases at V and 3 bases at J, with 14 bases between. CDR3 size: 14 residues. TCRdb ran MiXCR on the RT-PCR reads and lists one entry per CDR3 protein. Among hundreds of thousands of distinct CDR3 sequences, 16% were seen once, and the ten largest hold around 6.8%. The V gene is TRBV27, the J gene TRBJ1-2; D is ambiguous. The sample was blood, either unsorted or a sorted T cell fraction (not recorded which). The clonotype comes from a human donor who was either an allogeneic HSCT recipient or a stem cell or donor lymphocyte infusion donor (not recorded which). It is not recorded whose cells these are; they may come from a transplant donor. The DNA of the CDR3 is TGTGCCAGCAGCCCCCGCCAGGCCGACTATGGCTACACCTTC. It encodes CASSPRQADYGYTF.